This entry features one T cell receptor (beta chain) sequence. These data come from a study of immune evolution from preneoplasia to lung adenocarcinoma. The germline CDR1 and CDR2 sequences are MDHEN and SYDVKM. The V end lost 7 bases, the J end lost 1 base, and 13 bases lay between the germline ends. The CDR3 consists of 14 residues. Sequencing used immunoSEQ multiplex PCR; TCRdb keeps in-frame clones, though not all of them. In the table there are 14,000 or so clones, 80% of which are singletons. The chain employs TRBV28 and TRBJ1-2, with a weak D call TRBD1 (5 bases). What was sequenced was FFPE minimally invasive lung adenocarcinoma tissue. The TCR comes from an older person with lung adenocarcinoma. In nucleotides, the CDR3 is TGTGCCAGCATCATGCATGGGGGTAACTATGGCTACACCTTC. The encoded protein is CASIMHGGNYGYTF.